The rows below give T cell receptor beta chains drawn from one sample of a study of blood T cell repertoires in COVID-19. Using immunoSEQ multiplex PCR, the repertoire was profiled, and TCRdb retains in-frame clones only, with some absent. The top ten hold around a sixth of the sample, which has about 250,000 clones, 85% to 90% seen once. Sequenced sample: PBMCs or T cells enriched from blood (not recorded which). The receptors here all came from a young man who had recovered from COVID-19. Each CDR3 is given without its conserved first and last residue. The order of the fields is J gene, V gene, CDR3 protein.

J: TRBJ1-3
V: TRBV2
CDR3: ASKTGYSGNTIY

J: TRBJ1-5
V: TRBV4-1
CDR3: ASSQVTGVGQPQH

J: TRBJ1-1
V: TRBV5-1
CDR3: ASSWQGITEAF

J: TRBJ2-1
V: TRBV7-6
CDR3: ASSLEGEGLAAYNEQF

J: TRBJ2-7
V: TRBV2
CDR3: ASSSRDRGTYEQY

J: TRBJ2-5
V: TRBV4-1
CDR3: ASSQIPGQETQY

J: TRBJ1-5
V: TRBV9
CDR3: ASSAGDGGNQPQH

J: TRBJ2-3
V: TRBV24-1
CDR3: ATSDAVPSEDTQY

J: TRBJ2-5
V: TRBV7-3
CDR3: ASSQDREETQY

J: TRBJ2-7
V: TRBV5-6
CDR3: ASSLAGGTSYEQY

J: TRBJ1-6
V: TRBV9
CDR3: ASSPRTGGGSPLH

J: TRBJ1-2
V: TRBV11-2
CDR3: ASSLDIQSGGYT

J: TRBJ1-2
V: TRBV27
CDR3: ASSRGDRGNYGYT

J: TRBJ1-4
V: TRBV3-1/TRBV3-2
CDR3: ASSQAPATNEKLF

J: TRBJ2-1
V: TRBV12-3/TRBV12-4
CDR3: ASRKNREGEQF

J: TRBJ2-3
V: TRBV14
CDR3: ASSRSSGSTDTQY

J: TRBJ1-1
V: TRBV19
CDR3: ASSIESGQMNTEAF

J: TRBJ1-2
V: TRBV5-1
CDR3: ASSLGPAPVYGYT

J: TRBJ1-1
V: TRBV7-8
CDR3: ASSLDWRAAGTEAF

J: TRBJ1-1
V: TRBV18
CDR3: ASSPTQGPRDTEAF

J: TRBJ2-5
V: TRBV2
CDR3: ASRETGGGRETQY

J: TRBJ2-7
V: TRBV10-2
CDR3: ASSEQGPYEQY

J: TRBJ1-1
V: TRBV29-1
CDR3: SVTGVDGLAEAF

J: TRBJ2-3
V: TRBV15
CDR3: ATSRVSGRVTDTQY

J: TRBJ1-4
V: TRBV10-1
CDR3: ASSEGQGPNEKLF

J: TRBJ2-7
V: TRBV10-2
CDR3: ASSESYGAGREQY

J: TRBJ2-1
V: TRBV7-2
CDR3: ASSSQLAGAGEQF

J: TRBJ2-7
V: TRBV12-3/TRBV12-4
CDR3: ASRTGGFYEQY

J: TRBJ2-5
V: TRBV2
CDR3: ASRPGTGRLETQY

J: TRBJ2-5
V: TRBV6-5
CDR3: ASSSTGGPGETQY

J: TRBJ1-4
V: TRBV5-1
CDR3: ASSQGGLDELNEKLF

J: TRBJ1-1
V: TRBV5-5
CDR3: ASSGGAATEAF

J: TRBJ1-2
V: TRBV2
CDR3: ASSVTQGWGGYGYT

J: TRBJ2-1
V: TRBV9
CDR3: ASSRLPMRLSSYNEQF

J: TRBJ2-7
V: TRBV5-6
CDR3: ASSVTPYEQY

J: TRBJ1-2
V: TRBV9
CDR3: ASREPFEQAPSSLGGYT

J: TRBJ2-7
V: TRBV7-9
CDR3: ASTGGTSGSYEQY

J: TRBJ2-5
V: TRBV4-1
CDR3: ASSQDTGIQETQY

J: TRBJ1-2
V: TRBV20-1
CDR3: SASNPSFLTGVDGYT

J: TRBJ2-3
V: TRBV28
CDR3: ASSLGQREGEDTQY

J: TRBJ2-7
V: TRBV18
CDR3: ASSPRQGVSYEQY

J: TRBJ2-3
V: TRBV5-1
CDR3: ASTPISRNRADTQY

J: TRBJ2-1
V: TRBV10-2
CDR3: ASSTRSAYNEQF

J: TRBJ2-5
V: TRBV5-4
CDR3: AGKIAGAQETQY

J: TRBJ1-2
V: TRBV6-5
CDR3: ASSYSLSGNYGYT

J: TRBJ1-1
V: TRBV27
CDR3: ASSSVQVWGTEAF

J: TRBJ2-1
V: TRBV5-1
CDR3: ASSLGRAGAYNEQF

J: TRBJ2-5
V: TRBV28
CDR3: ASSSRGRGVQETQY